This passage covers 24 T cell receptor beta chains from one sample sequenced in a study of long-term antiretroviral therapy in people with HIV. Version v3.0 of the immunoSEQ assay was performed at survey level. Measured with immunoSEQ multiplex PCR; TCRdb has only the in-frame clones, and not every one. Counted here are some 18,000 clones, roughly 80% occurring once; the ten biggest clones make up 18%. The material was unsorted PBMCs, obtained 0.6 years after starting antiretroviral therapy. Receptors were obtained from a woman between 18 and 29 years old with HIV.

The rearrangement uses TRBV4-1 and TRBJ2-3, with TRBD1 matching over 9 bases. The V and J ends lost 3 bases and 2 bases, in that order; junction bases with no gene match: 6. CDR3 length: 16 residues. Germline values: CDR1 MGHRA, CDR2 YSYEKL. The CDR3 DNA is TGCGCCAGCAGCCACCGCCGGGACAGGGACACAGATACGCAGTATTTT. Translation gives CASSHRRDRDTDTQYF.

The chain links TRBV29-1 to TRBJ2-3; perhaps TRBD1 as D (6 bases). The germline V gene has CDR1 SQVTM and CDR2 ANQGSEA. V lost 8 bases and J 6 bases, leaving 12 bases between the germline ends. This CDR3 spans 11 amino acids. In DNA form, the CDR3 reads TGCAGCTCCCGCCAGGGGGATACGCAGTATTTT. Encoded protein: CSSRQGDTQYF.

This clone was detected once. V gene TRBV6-6 combines with J gene TRBJ2-5; D is uncertain. Germline V gene sequence: CDR1 MNHNY, CDR2 SVGAGI (reference sequence). V was clipped by 0 bases and J by 4 bases, with 9 bases between them. CDR3 size: 14 residues. The CDR3: CASSYSSKGETQYF. CDR3 DNA: TGTGCCAGCAGTTACTCATCAAAAGGAGAGACCCAGTACTTC.

The chain recombines TRBV29-1 with TRBJ1-3; D gene ambiguous. The CDR3 extends over 12 amino acids. V lost 6 bases, J lost 0 bases, and 6 bases lay in between. Germline CDR1 and CDR2: SQVTM and ANQGSEA. The DNA for the CDR3 is TGCAGCGTGGAGAGCTCTGGAAACACCATATATTTT. As protein: CSVESSGNTIYF.

The rearrangement uses TRBV9 and TRBJ1-5; D is possibly TRBD1 (5 bases). The CDR3 has 15 amino acids. V lost 2 bases and J 3 bases, leaving 12 bases between the germline ends. Per the germline V gene, CDR1 is SGDLS and CDR2 is YYNGEE. CDR3 region: CASSVDGAANQPQHF. CDR3 nucleotides: TGTGCCAGCAGCGTCGACGGGGCAGCCAATCAGCCCCAGCATTTT.

The V and J genes are TRBV10-3 and TRBJ2-1; D remains ambiguous. The length of the CDR3 is 13 residues. Trimming took off 2 bases at V and 10 bases at J, with 12 bases between the two ends. The germline V gene has CDR1 ENHRY and CDR2 SYGVKD. DNA of the CDR3: TGTGCCATCAGTGAGGGCCAGGTGAGGGAGCAGTTCTTC. Translated, it gives CAISEGQVREQFF.

The V call is TRBV14, the J call TRBJ2-3, with TRBD2 identical over 9 bases. CDR3 length: 16 residues. In germline, CDR1 is SGHDN, CDR2 FVKESK. V was pared by 1 base and J by 5 bases, with 7 bases of the junction left unmatched. The CDR3 DNA reads TGTGCCAGCAGCCAAGTTCAAGGCGGGAGGGGAGATACGCAGTATTTT. Translating it yields CASSQVQGGRGDTQYF.

The chain carries TRBV14 and TRBJ1-1, with TRBD1 matching over 7 bases. The CDR3 has 13 amino acids. With V trimmed by 4 bases and J by 4 bases, 3 bases remained unmatched. Germline V gene sequence: CDR1 SGHDN, CDR2 FVKESK. CDR3 nucleotides: TGTGCCAGCAGCCCAGGGGGAAGCACTGAAGCTTTCTTT. This translates into CASSPGGSTEAFF.

V gene TRBV6-4 combines with J gene TRBJ2-1, with 10 bases fitting TRBD1. The trim removed 0 bases at V and 9 bases at J, leaving 2 bases unmatched. Germline lookup yields CDR1 MRHNA and CDR2 SNTAGT. This CDR3 comprises 14 residues. This CDR3 reads CASSDSGQGSEQFF. CDR3 bases: TGTGCCAGCAGTGACTCGGGACAGGGGAGTGAGCAGTTCTTC.

The rearrangement links TRBV5-1 to TRBJ2-2; the D gene is possibly TRBD2 (5 bases). The V and J ends lost 9 bases and 6 bases respectively, with 12 bases between them. The germline gives CDR1 SGHRS, CDR2 YFSETQ. The CDR3 extends over 12 amino acids. CDR3 region: CATGEPPGELFF. The DNA for the CDR3 is TGCGCCACCGGGGAGCCCCCCGGGGAGCTGTTTTTT.

The chain couples TRBV5-1 to TRBJ2-3; 8 bases are a match to TRBD1. Losses at the gene ends were 6 bases for V and 3 bases for J; bases not matched to a gene: 3. The CDR3 consists of 13 residues. Looked up from germline, CDR1 is SGHRS and CDR2 is YFSETQ. The CDR3 loop is CASIGQGTDTQYF. The CDR3 DNA is TGCGCCAGCATCGGACAGGGAACAGATACGCAGTATTTT.

V and J are TRBV28 and TRBJ2-7, with no clear D. V lost 4 bases and J lost 4, with 5 bases in between. Germline V gives CDR1 MDHEN, CDR2 SYDVKM. This CDR3 is built from 11 residues. The CDR3 loop is CASSSLYEQYF. As DNA, the CDR3 is TGTGCCAGCAGTTCCTTATACGAGCAGTACTTC.

The rearrangement links TRBV7-6 to TRBJ1-2; D is possibly TRBD1 (6 bases). Trimming shortened V by 5 bases and J by 1 base, and 8 bases separated the two germline ends. There are 13 residues in the CDR3. Germline V lookup: CDR1 SGHVS, CDR2 FNYEAQ. The CDR3 reads CASSVDSNYGYTF. The DNA of the CDR3 is TGTGCCAGCAGCGTGGACAGTAACTATGGCTACACCTTC.

This clone was counted once. The V gene is TRBV29-1, the J gene TRBJ1-1; no reliable D call. The germline V gene has CDR1 SQVTM and CDR2 ANQGSEA. The CDR3 runs to 12 residues. V was shortened by 4 bases and J by 5 bases, with 11 bases between the two germline ends. The CDR3 DNA follows: TGCAGCGTTGGAGGGCAGAGTACTGAAGCTTTCTTT. As protein: CSVGGQSTEAFF.

This clone was counted once. V and J are TRBV9 and TRBJ1-1, with D tentatively TRBD1 (5 bases). The CDR3 runs 15 residues. CDR1 is SGDLS and CDR2 is YYNGEE in the germline V gene. The V end lost 0 bases, the J end lost 1 base, and 10 bases lay between the germline ends. The DNA of the CDR3 is TGTGCCAGCAGCGTAGAGGGGAATACGAACACTGAAGCTTTCTTT. This sequence encodes CASSVEGNTNTEAFF.

The genes are TRBV4-1 and TRBJ2-5; 8 nucleotides match TRBD2. J lost 1 base, V lost 1 base, and 14 bases had no gene match. The CDR3 totals 19 residues. The V gene's germline CDR1 is MGHRA and CDR2 YSYEKL. The CDR3 is CASSQAGGSASPIQETQYF. CDR3 nucleotide sequence: TGCGCCAGCAGCCAAGCGGGAGGGTCGGCTTCCCCGATCCAAGAGACCCAGTACTTC.

The chain carries TRBV5-4 and TRBJ2-1; no clear D. Trimming pared 4 bases from V and 0 bases from J, leaving 14 bases between. This CDR3 is 16 amino acids long. Looked up from germline, CDR1 is SGHNT and CDR2 is YYREEE (reference sequence). The CDR3 spells CASSQSPSSSYNEQFF. CDR3 coding DNA: TGTGCCAGCAGCCAATCGCCTAGTTCCTCCTACAATGAGCAGTTCTTC.

The rearrangement uses TRBV7-8 and TRBJ1-4; TRBD1 agrees at 8 bases. There are 13 residues in the CDR3. Germline CDR1 is SGHVS and CDR2 is FQNEAQ. V shed 4 bases and J 7 bases; nucleotides not matched to a gene: 2. CDR3: CASSYGTGEKLFF. The CDR3 DNA reads as TGTGCCAGCAGCTATGGGACAGGTGAAAAACTGTTTTTT.

The chain employs TRBV5-1 and TRBJ1-1; 7 positions match TRBD1. With 4 bases clipped from V and 6 bases from J, the junction kept 6 bases outside the gene matches. Germline V gene lookup returns CDR1 SGHRS and CDR2 YFSETQ. The CDR3 loop spans 13 amino acids. CDR3 sequence (DNA): TGCGCCAGCAGCGGAACAGGGGTCTCTGAAGCTTTCTTT. Protein product: CASSGTGVSEAFF.

CDR3 coding DNA: TGTGCCAGCAGTTTGGGTCAAACTGAAGCTTTCTTT. It is translated as CASSLGQTEAFF. The V gene is TRBV28, the J gene TRBJ1-1; D unclear. The V and J ends lost 3 bases and 5 bases respectively, with 7 bases between them. This CDR3 has 12 residues. CDR1 and CDR2 (germline): MDHEN, SYDVKM. The complete variable domain, with remaining parts taken from reference TRBV28 and TRBJ1-1, reads DVKVTQSSRYLVKRTGEKVFLECVQDMDHENMFWYRQDPGLGLRLIYFSYDVKMKEKGDIPEGYSVSREKKERFSLILESASTNQTSMYLCASSLGQTEAFFGQGTRLTVV.

CDR3 nucleotide sequence: TGTGCCAGCAGTCTCAGGGACAGGGACCTTAATGAAAAACTGTTTTTT. Translated, it gives CASSLRDRDLNEKLFF. The rearrangement links TRBV25-1 to TRBJ1-4, with 9 bases identical to TRBD1. Losses at the gene ends were 5 bases for V and 4 bases for J; bases not matched to a gene: 8. Per germline, CDR1 MGHDK and CDR2 SYGVNS. There are 16 residues in the CDR3.

The chain combines TRBV29-1 with TRBJ2-5; 8 bases line up with TRBD2. V shed 6 bases and J 5 bases; nucleotides not matched to a gene: 5. CDR1 and CDR2 from the germline V gene are SQVTM and ANQGSEA. The CDR3 runs 12 residues. The DNA for the CDR3 is TGCAGCGTGCGAGCGGGAGCGGAGACCCAGTACTTC. Residues: CSVRAGAETQYF. Complete variable domain (other parts from reference TRBV29-1 and TRBJ2-5): SAVISQKPSRDICQRGTSLTIQCQVDSQVTMMFWYRQQPGQSLTLIATANQGSEATYESGFVIDKFPISRPNLTFSTLTVSNMSPEDSSIYLCSVRAGAETQYFGPGTRLLVL.

V usage is TRBV2 and J usage is TRBJ2-5; a possible D gene is TRBD1 (6 bases). Trimming took 2 bases from V and 4 from J, leaving 11 bases between them. The V gene's germline CDR1 is SNHLY and CDR2 FYNNEI. The CDR3 contains 14 residues. The CDR3 sequence: CASSEPLGGETQYF. The CDR3 DNA reads TGTGCCAGCAGTGAACCCCTAGGGGGAGAGACCCAGTACTTC.

The chain is built from TRBV7-9 and TRBJ2-2; D is uncertain. Trimming shortened V by 3 bases and J by 9 bases, and 5 bases separated the two germline ends. CDR3 length: 11 amino acids. Per germline, CDR1 SEHNR and CDR2 FQNEAQ (reference sequence). CDR3 DNA sequence: TGTGCCAGCAGCTTGTCCCGGGAGCTGTTTTTT. Translation gives CASSLSRELFF.